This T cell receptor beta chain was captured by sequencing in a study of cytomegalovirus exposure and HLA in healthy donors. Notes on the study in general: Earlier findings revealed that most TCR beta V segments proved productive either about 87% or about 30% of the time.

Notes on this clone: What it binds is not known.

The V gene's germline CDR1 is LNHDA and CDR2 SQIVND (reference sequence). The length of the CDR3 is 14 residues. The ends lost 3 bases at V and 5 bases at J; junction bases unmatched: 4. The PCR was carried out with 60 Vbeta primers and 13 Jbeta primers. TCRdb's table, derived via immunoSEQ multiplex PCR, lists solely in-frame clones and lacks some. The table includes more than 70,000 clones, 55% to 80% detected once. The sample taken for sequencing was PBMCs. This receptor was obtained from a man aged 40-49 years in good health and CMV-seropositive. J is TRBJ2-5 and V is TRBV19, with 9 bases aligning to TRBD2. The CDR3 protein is CASSMGLAAETQYF. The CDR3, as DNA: TGTGCCAGTAGTATGGGACTAGCAGCCGAGACCCAGTACTTC.